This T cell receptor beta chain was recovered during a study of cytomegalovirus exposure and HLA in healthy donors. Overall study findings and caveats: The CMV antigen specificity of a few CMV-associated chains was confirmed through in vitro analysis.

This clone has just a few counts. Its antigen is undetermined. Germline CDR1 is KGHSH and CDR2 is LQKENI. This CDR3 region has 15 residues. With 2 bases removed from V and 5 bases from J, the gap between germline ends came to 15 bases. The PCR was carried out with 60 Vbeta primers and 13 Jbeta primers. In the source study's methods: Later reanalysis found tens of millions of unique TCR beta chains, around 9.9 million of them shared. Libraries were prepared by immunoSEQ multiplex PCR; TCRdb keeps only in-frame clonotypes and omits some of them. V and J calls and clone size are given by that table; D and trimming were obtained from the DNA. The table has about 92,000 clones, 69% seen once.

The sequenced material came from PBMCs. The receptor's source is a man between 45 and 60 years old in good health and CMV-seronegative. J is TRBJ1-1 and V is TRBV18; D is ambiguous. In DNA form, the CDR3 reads TGTGCCAGCTCACCAGCAGCCCAGGTCGAAACTGAAGCTTTCTTT. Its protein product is CASSPAAQVETEAFF.